Below, 31 T cell receptor beta chains from the same sample are listed, as sequenced in a study of metastatic and nonmetastatic thyroid tumors. No treatment of any kind had been given to any patient before thyroid surgery. Through MiXCR, TCRdb re-clonotyped the PCR reads. The data show tens of thousands of clones, roughly 16% seen once. The specimen sequenced was blood. Every receptor here comes from a female donor with papillary thyroid cancer or a benign thyroid nodule (not recorded which). Some clones in this sample may be carry-over from other donors' samples.

The sample holds many counts of this clone. The rearrangement links TRBV3-1 to TRBJ1-1; perhaps TRBD1 as D (5 bases). Deletions cut 4 bases from V and 7 bases from J, with 19 bases between. Germline V gene sequence: CDR1 LGHDT, CDR2 YNNKEL (reference sequence). CDR3 length equals 15 residues. As DNA, the CDR3 is TGTGCCAGCAGCCGCGAGTCCGGGACGGGGAGTGAAGCTTTCTTT. Translated, it gives CASSRESGTGSEAFF. Drawing the rest from reference TRBV3-1 and TRBJ1-1, the complete variable domain is DTAVSQTPKYLVTQMGNDKSIKCEQNLGHDTMYWYKQDSKKFLKIMFSYNNKELIINETVPNRFSPKSPDKAHLNLHINSLELGDSAVYFCASSRESGTGSEAFFGQGTRLTVV.

There are many counts of this clone. The chain uses TRBV29-1 and TRBJ2-5, with TRBD2 matching 7 bases. Germline V gene data show CDR1 as SQVTM and CDR2 as ANQGSEA. This CDR3 is built from 14 residues. V shed 2 bases, J shed 4 bases, and the junction held 7 bases outside the gene matches. The CDR3, as DNA: TGCAGCGTTGAATACGGGCGGGAGTCAGAGACCCAGTACTTC. Translation: CSVEYGRESETQYF.

This clone was counted ten times or more. This CDR3 is also generated by other DNA sequences in the sample. This chain uses TRBV12-3 or TRBV12-4 with TRBJ2-5; TRBD2 agrees at 7 bases. The CDR3 runs to 13 residues. The ends lost 3 bases at V and 4 bases at J; junction bases unmatched: 2. In DNA form, the CDR3 reads TGTGCCAGCAGTTTGAGCGGGGCAGAGACCCAGTACTTC. Encoded protein: CASSLSGAETQYF.

The chain carries TRBV27 and TRBJ2-6; the D is unclear. CDR1 and CDR2 from the germline V gene are MNHEY and SMNVEV (reference sequence). The CDR3 loop spans 15 amino acids. Trimming cost V 3 bases and J 1 base, with 7 bases left between them. The CDR3 here is CASSFLGSGANVLTF. As DNA, the CDR3 is TGTGCCAGCAGTTTCCTCGGGTCTGGGGCCAACGTCCTGACTTTC.

This chain links TRBV27 with TRBJ2-7; maybe TRBD2 (5 bases). The CDR3 has 14 amino acids. The germline CDR1 and CDR2 sequences are MNHEY and SMNVEV (reference sequence). V lost 2 bases and J lost 0, with 8 bases in between. CDR3 in DNA: TGTGCCAGCAGTTTAACCCGGGGCTCCTACGAGCAGTACTTC. Its protein product is CASSLTRGSYEQYF.

This clone was found many times. The gene calls are TRBV28 and TRBJ1-2; possibly TRBD1 for D (5 bases). V was shortened by 6 bases and J by 5 bases, with 19 bases between the two germline ends. CDR1 MDHEN and CDR2 SYDVKM come from the germline V gene. The CDR3 is made up of 15 amino acids. In nucleotides, the CDR3 is TGTGCCAGCAGAGAGGGGCGGGGTTGGGGTTATGGCTACACCTTC. Translating gives CASREGRGWGYGYTF.

This clone was seen only a few times. CDR3 nucleotides: TGTGCCAGCAGCAATAGCGGGAGGGCCAGGGAGACCCAGTACTTC. Protein sequence: CASSNSGRARETQYF. This chain links TRBV6-1 with TRBJ2-5; 11 bases agree with TRBD2. The CDR3 is made up of 15 amino acids. After removal of 6 bases from V and 5 bases from J, the junction contained 8 bases not matched to a gene. Germline lookup yields CDR1 MNHNS and CDR2 SASEGT.

The chain employs TRBV5-4 and TRBJ2-1, with D tentatively TRBD2 (6 bases). This CDR3 has 14 residues. CDR1 and CDR2 from the germline V gene are SGHNT and YYREEE (reference sequence). Trimming left V 0 bases short and J 6 bases short, with 10 bases between. The CDR3 loop is CASSLVTGSNEQFF. In DNA form, the CDR3 reads TGTGCCAGCAGCTTGGTAACCGGGAGCAATGAGCAGTTCTTC.

By frequency in the sample, this clone is medium-sized. This sequence joins TRBV6-1 and TRBJ1-1; possibly TRBD1 for D (5 bases). Germline V gives CDR1 MNHNS, CDR2 SASEGT. Trimming stripped 4 bases from V and 7 bases from J, with 13 bases between. The CDR3 has 13 amino acids. The chain's CDR3 is CASSAQGPIEAFF. CDR3 DNA sequence: TGTGCCAGCAGTGCGCAGGGACCGATTGAAGCTTTCTTT.

On this clone: The junction does not match germline at one end; this may be a read error. J is TRBJ1-1 and V is TRBV18; D call uncertain. The CDR3 is made up of 13 amino acids. Looked up from germline, CDR1 is KGHSH and CDR2 is LQKENI. This CDR3 is CASSPDANTAAFF. CDR3 sequence (DNA): TGTGCCAGCTCACCTGATGCGAACACTGCAGCTTTCTTT.

This clone was seen only a few times. One junction end does not reproduce the germline sequence, and a read error may be involved. This sequence joins TRBV20-1 and TRBJ1-1; D not resolved. CDR3 length: 15 residues. Germline assignment: CDR1 DFQATT and CDR2 SNEGSKA (reference sequence). The CDR3 region is CSARENGNLNAEAFF. CDR3 DNA: TGCAGTGCTAGAGAGAATGGGAATTTGAACGCTGAAGCTTTCTTT.

This chain joins TRBV4-2 and TRBJ1-5; 7 nucleotides align to TRBD1. The CDR3 extends over 15 amino acids. Germline CDR1 LGHNA, CDR2 YNFKEQ. V gave up 0 bases and J gave up 7 bases; unmatched junction bases: 6. This CDR3 is CASSQDDREGQPQHF. CDR3 DNA: TGTGCCAGCAGCCAAGACGACAGGGAGGGACAGCCCCAGCATTTT.

This clone has only a few counts. This rearrangement joins TRBV6-1 to TRBJ1-6, with D tentatively TRBD1 (5 bases). Per the germline V gene, CDR1 is MNHNS and CDR2 is SASEGT. V lost 8 bases to trimming and J lost 0 bases, with 17 bases between them. The CDR3 loop spans 17 amino acids. The chain's CDR3 is CASGARELGSYNSPLHF. The CDR3 DNA follows: TGTGCCAGCGGTGCCAGGGAACTGGGCTCCTATAATTCACCCCTCCACTTT.

This clone showed up many times. This sequence joins TRBV7-3 and TRBJ2-5; D remains ambiguous. The germline gives CDR1 SGHTA, CDR2 FQGTGA. With 1 base removed from V and 5 bases from J, the gap between germline ends came to 8 bases. The CDR3 has 13 amino acids. The DNA of the CDR3 is TGTGCCAGCAGCTTAATACCCTATGAGACCCAGTACTTC. Its translation: CASSLIPYETQYF.

The gene calls are TRBV9 and TRBJ2-3, with D tentatively TRBD1 or TRBD2 (5 bases each). Per germline, CDR1 SGDLS and CDR2 YYNGEE. The CDR3 extends over 14 amino acids. Between the trimmed V and J ends, which lost 4 bases and 6 bases, there was a span of 15 bases. The CDR3 sequence: CASSPGPSGDTQYF. For the CDR3, the DNA is TGTGCCAGCAGCCCGGGACCATCGGGGGATACGCAGTATTTT.

This clone was observed at least ten times. The chain combines TRBV20-1 with TRBJ2-3; D ambiguous. V was pared by 0 bases and J by 0 bases, with 10 bases between. The CDR3 extends over 15 amino acids. Germline V gene sequence: CDR1 DFQATT, CDR2 SNEGSKA (reference sequence). The CDR3 sequence is CSARDFDLSTDTQYF. The CDR3 DNA follows: TGCAGTGCTAGAGATTTCGACCTTAGCACAGATACGCAGTATTTT.

The chain couples TRBV28 to TRBJ2-7; unclear D gene. Germline values: CDR1 MDHEN, CDR2 SYDVKM. The CDR3 length is 14 residues. Trimming pared 3 bases from V and 3 bases from J, leaving 12 bases between. CDR3 sequence (DNA): TGTGCCAGCAGTTTCTCGGACGCCTTCTACGAGCAGTACTTC. Its protein product is CASSFSDAFYEQYF.

This clone was seen a few times. One end of the junction varies from germline; a read error may be responsible. This rearrangement joins TRBV6-1 to TRBJ1-2; TRBD1 aligns across 7 bases. This CDR3 spans 15 amino acids. Per the germline V gene, CDR1 is MNHNS and CDR2 is SASEGT. In nucleotides, the CDR3 is TGTGCCAGCAGTCGCAAGACATGGGACAGCTATGGCTGCGCCTTC. This codes for CASSRKTWDSYGCAF.

By share, this clone ranks as medium-sized. The J gene is TRBJ2-6, the V gene TRBV12-3 or TRBV12-4, with TRBD2 as a possible D gene (6 bases). The CDR3 is 15 residues long. V dropped 3 bases and J dropped 4 bases, with 10 bases sitting between them. As DNA, the CDR3 is TGTGCCAGCAGTTTCCCAGGGAGGGGGGCCAACGTCCTGACTTTC. This encodes CASSFPGRGANVLTF.

This clone came up many times. This chain joins TRBV2 and TRBJ1-6, with D possibly TRBD1 on 6 matching bases. Germline lookup yields CDR1 SNHLY and CDR2 FYNNEI. V lost 9 bases to trimming and J lost 8 bases, with 14 bases between them. The CDR3 has 13 amino acids. The CDR3, as DNA: TGTGCCAGAAACCAGGGGAAGGATTCACCCCTCCACTTT. The encoded protein is CARNQGKDSPLHF.

The chain couples TRBV14 to TRBJ2-5; D remains unclear. CDR1 and CDR2 from the germline V gene are SGHDN and FVKESK. V was cut by 1 base and J by 3 bases, with 9 bases left in between. The CDR3 covers 14 residues. The CDR3 loop reads CASSQVGREETQYF. In DNA, the CDR3 is TGTGCCAGCAGCCAAGTCGGTCGGGAAGAGACCCAGTACTTC.

The sample holds a few counts of this clone. The chain carries TRBV6-1 and TRBJ2-6; perhaps TRBD1 as D (5 bases). This CDR3 comprises 14 residues. CDR1 and CDR2 from the germline V gene are MNHNS and SASEGT. CDR3 region: CASLGDSGANVLTF. For the CDR3, the DNA is TGTGCTTCTTTAGGGGACTCTGGGGCCAACGTCCTGACTTTC.

This clone was observed at least ten times. The sample contains more than one DNA sequence encoding this CDR3. CDR3 DNA sequence: TGTGCCAGCAGCTTAGCGGGAAATGAGCAGTTCTTC. It encodes CASSLAGNEQFF. J is TRBJ2-1 and V is TRBV13; weak D call: TRBD2 (5 bases). V lost 1 base to trimming and J lost 7 bases, with 5 bases between them. CDR3 size: 12 residues. Per germline, CDR1 PRHDT and CDR2 FYEKMQ (reference sequence).

For the CDR3, the DNA is TGTGCCAGCAGTCATCGAGGGACCAGCACAGATACGCAGTATTTT. This translates into CASSHRGTSTDTQYF. This chain connects TRBV6-1 to TRBJ2-3; D might be TRBD1 or TRBD2, each matching 5 bases. Deletions cut 5 bases from V and 0 bases from J, with 12 bases between. Germline V CDR1 and CDR2: MNHNS, SASEGT. This CDR3 has 15 amino acids.

This clone was seen a few times. The J gene is TRBJ1-5, the V gene TRBV5-8; no reliable D call. The CDR3 runs 13 residues. V was shortened by 5 bases and J by 4 bases, with 10 bases between the two germline ends. Germline V gives CDR1 SGHTS, CDR2 YDEGEE. The CDR3 loop is CASSSTLNQPQHF. The DNA of the CDR3 is TGTGCCAGCAGTTCTACCTTGAATCAGCCCCAGCATTTT.

This clone was found many times. The CDR3 sequence is CATSRGQWGAREKLFF. The CDR3 coding sequence is TGTGCCACCAGCAGAGGACAATGGGGGGCGAGGGAAAAACTGTTTTTT. This chain uses TRBV15 with TRBJ1-4, with D possibly being TRBD1 (6 bases). Germline loops: CDR1 LNHNV, CDR2 YYDKDF (reference sequence). The CDR3 consists of 16 residues. V was trimmed by 1 base and J by 8 bases, leaving 17 bases between them.

The chain uses TRBV10-3 and TRBJ2-7; 10 bases align to TRBD1. This CDR3 is built from 13 residues. V shed 4 bases, J shed 5 bases, and the junction held 2 bases outside the gene matches. Germline lookup yields CDR1 ENHRY and CDR2 SYGVKD. The CDR3 sequence: CAISVGTGDEQYF. CDR3 DNA: TGTGCCATCAGTGTCGGGACAGGGGACGAGCAGTACTTC.

By share, this clone ranks as large. This CDR3 is CASSEADSRYNSPLHF. The CDR3 DNA is TGTGCCAGCAGTGAGGCGGACAGCAGATATAATTCACCCCTCCACTTT. The chain combines TRBV6-1 with TRBJ1-6, with D perhaps matching TRBD1 (6 bases). Trimming removed 3 bases at V and 4 bases at J, with 13 bases between. CDR1 is MNHNS and CDR2 is SASEGT in the germline V gene. There are 16 residues in the CDR3.

This clone was observed many times. The gene calls are TRBV6-1 and TRBJ2-2; no firm D call. V was pared by 5 bases and J by 10 bases, with 5 bases between. This CDR3 region has 10 residues. Per the germline V gene, CDR1 is MNHNS and CDR2 is SASEGT. CDR3 in amino acids: CASSLEELFF. The CDR3 DNA is TGTGCCAGCAGTTTGGAGGAGCTGTTTTTT.

The rearrangement links TRBV7-9 to TRBJ2-5; D gene ambiguous. Germline CDR1 and CDR2: SEHNR and FQNEAQ (reference sequence). Trimming pared 9 bases from V and 4 bases from J, leaving 18 bases between. This CDR3 spans 14 amino acids. CDR3 bases: TGTGCCAGTAGTCCCCCCCAGGAGAGAGAGACCCAGTACTTC. Translating it yields CASSPPQERETQYF.

This clone was seen ten or more times. The gene calls are TRBV7-2 and TRBJ1-2; perhaps TRBD1 as D (6 bases). V was pared by 2 bases and J by 6 bases, with 13 bases between. Germline V gives CDR1 SGHTA, CDR2 FQGNSA. The CDR3 extends over 14 amino acids. CDR3 nucleotide sequence: TGTGCCAGCAGCTTAAAGTTCCGGACAGATGGCTACACCTTC. Translation: CASSLKFRTDGYTF.